A selection of T cell receptor beta chains follows, all from one sample in a study of Ad26.COV2.S vaccination and SARS-CoV-2 variants. Profiling relied on immunoSEQ multiplex PCR, and the TCRdb table lists in-frame clones only, not all of them. The table shows roughly 300,000 clones, with 75% to 90% occurring only once. The sequencing here drew on peripheral blood, taken in a trial of Ad26.COV2.S vaccine versus placebo. Receptors were obtained from a person between 18 and 65 years old who received the Ad26.COV2.S COVID-19 vaccine or a placebo. The CDR3 runs from the conserved cysteine through the conserved F or W. The order of the fields is V gene, CDR3 protein.

TRBV6-4	CASSPGSNYGYTF
TRBV19	CASSTGQGGGELFF
TRBV10-2	CASKGSLNTEAFF
TRBV10-3	CAISDGVTKGGNEQFF
TRBV24-1	CATSDPLMNQPQHF
TRBV6-5	CASRDGSSYEQYF
TRBV28	CASTSGGGVYNEQFF
TRBV6-2/TRBV6-3	CASSQTSGRAETQYF
TRBV7-8	CASSLDPGVGTEAFF
TRBV4-3	CASSPRTSGSYNEQFF
TRBV4-3	CASSQYTDTQYF
TRBV27	CASSQRPATIETQYF
TRBV19	CASKADEYYGYTF
TRBV6-6	CASHLSGGHGYTF
TRBV7-8	CASSLPGQGADGNTIYF
TRBV5-1	CASSLAGPAFTSGIMDTQYF
TRBV19	CASREGGLEAFF
TRBV5-1	CASSLGAGDATNEKLFF
TRBV7-8	CASSLDKQAIQYF
TRBV10-3	CAIRVELQETQYF
TRBV7-9	CASSGTGELALHF
TRBV27	CASSPRLGQGYGYTF
TRBV4-1	CASSTPAQGSTEAFF
TRBV5-1	CASGDRVSTEAFF
TRBV7-9	CASSLAAGNYGYTF
TRBV30	CAWNPSYNEQFF
TRBV6-2/TRBV6-3	CASSYDGSYEQYF
TRBV5-1	CASSFSPVGSDTGELFF
TRBV7-8	CASSWDVRQGFQETQYF
TRBV6-5	CASRDGTGELFF
TRBV12-3/TRBV12-4	CASTTRQDYGYTF
TRBV3-1/TRBV3-2	CASSRDRGPGYEQYF
TRBV6-2/TRBV6-3	CASSYLGTGATEAFF
TRBV7-2	CASSYVTNTGELFF
TRBV7-8	CASSLGIGEQYF
TRBV27	CASRGTLYTGELFF
TRBV20-1	CSASHRQPDQYF
TRBV2	CASIRFWGAMETQYF
TRBV18	CASSLQLNSYEQYF
TRBV6-5	CASSPGTGDPPLHF
TRBV9	CASSVRGGSGNTIYF
TRBV3-1/TRBV3-2	CASSQALGAYNEQFF
TRBV29-1	CSVRTGEWNQPQHF
TRBV5-1	CASQQGEYTDTQYF
TRBV11-2	CASSRGQGNSPLHF
TRBV4-3	CASSPGQGSNQPQHF
TRBV12-3/TRBV12-4	CASSISTDTQYF
TRBV12-2	CANRNSQVGRLSGNTIYF
TRBV5-1	CASRVRDYGYTF
TRBV19	CASSLAGLYPEAFF
TRBV3-1/TRBV3-2	CASSHADHSGNTIYF
TRBV2	CASSPRSGEGTKNIQYF
TRBV5-1	CASSSSRDRSYNEQFF
TRBV11-3	CASSDYRTPYEQYF
TRBV27	CASSPLSVSQPQHF
TRBV12-3/TRBV12-4	CASSFGEGQPQHF
TRBV5-1	CASSLQGGSTDTQYF
TRBV3-1/TRBV3-2	CASSQKEYSYEQYF
TRBV7-2	CASSSFTLPEQFF
TRBV9	CASSVGDRGPRETQYF